The 30 T cell receptor beta chains below all came from one sample that was sequenced in a study of T cells in Graves' hyperthyroidism and ophthalmopathy. Amplification of TCR beta CDR3 regions was performed using RNA transcripts as template. Initially, a first-round RT-PCR of the TCR CDR3 employed the HTBI primer set. TCRdb passed the multiplex PCR reads through MiXCR, listing each CDR3 protein once. The table has hundreds of thousands of distinct CDR3 sequences, 16% seen once; the top ten hold more than 15%. Sequencing used blood. The receptors shown here come from a young woman with Graves' hyperthyroidism.

There are many counts of this clonotype. This chain joins TRBV20-1 and TRBJ2-7; the D call may be TRBD1 or TRBD2 (5 bases each). The CDR3 sequence is 14 residues long. The germline gives CDR1 DFQATT, CDR2 SNEGSKA (reference sequence). Between the trimmed V and J ends, which lost 0 bases and 2 bases, there was a span of 11 bases. DNA of the CDR3: TGCAGTGCTAGAGACACGGGACCACCCTACGAGCAGTACTTC. Translated: CSARDTGPPYEQYF.

This chain connects TRBV29-1 to TRBJ2-1, with TRBD1 matching 8 bases. CDR3 length equals 13 residues. Germline CDR1 and CDR2: SQVTM and ANQGSEA. Trimming removed 7 bases from V and 5 bases from J; junction bases left unmatched: 7. The CDR3 spells CSASGGEDNEQFF. The DNA for the CDR3 is TGCAGCGCATCAGGGGGCGAGGACAATGAGCAGTTCTTC.

A single count supports this clonotype. This sequence joins TRBV5-1 and TRBJ2-7; possibly TRBD2 for D (6 bases). Germline V gives CDR1 SGHRS, CDR2 YFSETQ. CDR3 length: 14 amino acids. V dropped 7 bases and J dropped 2 bases, with 16 bases sitting between them. The CDR3 region is CASVPGGGPYEQYF. The DNA for the CDR3 is TGCGCCAGCGTGCCCGGGGGAGGCCCCTACGAGCAGTACTTC.

This clonotype has at least ten counts. The chain is built from TRBV3-1 and TRBJ2-7; the D gene is possibly TRBD1 (5 bases). The V gene lost 0 bases and the J gene lost 5 bases, with 11 bases spanning the gap. CDR3 size: 14 residues. The germline V gene has CDR1 LGHDT and CDR2 YNNKEL (reference sequence). CDR3 residues: CASSQDRVVDEQYF. CDR3 sequence (DNA): TGTGCCAGCAGCCAAGACAGGGTCGTCGACGAGCAGTACTTC.

This clonotype was picked up a small number of times. This chain joins TRBV20-1 and TRBJ2-3, with 9 positions matching TRBD1. Per the germline V gene, CDR1 is DFQATT and CDR2 is SNEGSKA (reference sequence). V lost 6 bases, J lost 2 bases, and 6 bases stayed unmatched. CDR3 size: 14 residues. CDR3 in DNA: TGCAGTGCAAAGGACAGGGGTTTCACAGATACGCAGTATTTT. Translation gives CSAKDRGFTDTQYF.

V gene TRBV29-1 combines with J gene TRBJ2-7; unclear D gene. Trimming pared 4 bases from V and 1 base from J, leaving 17 bases between. Germline-derived CDR1 and CDR2 are SQVTM and ANQGSEA. CDR3 length: 15 amino acids. The CDR3 protein is CSVGETKFTSYEQYF. In DNA form, the CDR3 reads TGCAGCGTTGGAGAGACAAAATTCACATCCTACGAGCAGTACTTC.

This clonotype was detected ten times or more. CDR3 region: CASSPVETGPRAFF. The CDR3 bases are TGTGCCAGCTCCCCGGTCGAGACAGGGCCCCGAGCTTTCTTT. V gene TRBV18 combines with J gene TRBJ1-1; TRBD1 matches at 7 bases. CDR3 length: 14 amino acids. The V gene end was trimmed by 6 bases and the J gene end by 10 bases; junction bases not matched to a gene: 14. CDR1 and CDR2 from the germline V gene are KGHSH and LQKENI.

This clonotype was picked up many times. The rearrangement joins TRBV2 to TRBJ1-2; 9 bases agree with TRBD1. The germline V gene has CDR1 SNHLY and CDR2 FYNNEI. The junction had 12 bases not matched to a gene; V was cut back by 6 bases and J by 7 bases. CDR3 length equals 15 residues. Written as DNA, the CDR3 is TGTGCCAGCAGACGATACACAGGGGGCGCGAGTGGCTACACCTTC. It encodes CASRRYTGGASGYTF.

This clonotype occurred a few times. The chain has TRBV13 and TRBJ2-7, with 7 bases aligning to TRBD1. The germline V gene encodes CDR1 PRHDT and CDR2 FYEKMQ (reference sequence). The CDR3 covers 16 residues. V was pared by 2 bases and J by 0 bases, with 7 bases of the junction left unmatched. Here the CDR3 DNA reads TGTGCCAGCAGCTTAAGGGCTTGGGACAGCTCCTACGAGCAGTACTTC. Translated: CASSLRAWDSSYEQYF.

The chain uses TRBV19 and TRBJ2-7; 10 bases agree with TRBD2. Germline V gene data show CDR1 as LNHDA and CDR2 as SQIVND (reference sequence). This CDR3 is built from 15 residues. Losses at the gene ends were 5 bases for V and 7 bases for J; bases not matched to a gene: 11. CDR3 region: CASSSGLAVFKEQYF. For the CDR3, the DNA is TGTGCCAGTAGTTCTGGACTAGCGGTCTTTAAGGAGCAGTACTTC.

In this sample, this clonotype turned up many times. The chain combines TRBV5-1 with TRBJ1-2, with D perhaps TRBD1 (5 bases). V was pared by 3 bases and J by 5 bases, with 20 bases between. The CDR3 contains 16 residues. The germline CDR1 and CDR2 sequences are SGHRS and YFSETQ. For the CDR3, the DNA is TGCGCCAGCAGCTCAAACACCGGGACGGCGGGATATGGCTACACCTTC. This codes for CASSSNTGTAGYGYTF.

There are many counts of this clonotype. The rearrangement links TRBV16 to TRBJ2-1; D is unclear. This CDR3 spans 13 amino acids. The V and J ends lost 1 base and 4 bases respectively, with 5 bases between them. Germline V CDR1 and CDR2: KGHSY, FQNENV. The CDR3 loop is CASSQLGYNEQFF. The CDR3 DNA reads as TGTGCCAGCAGCCAATTAGGTTACAATGAGCAGTTCTTC. The full variable domain, with the rest looked up from reference TRBV16 and TRBJ2-1, is GEEVAQTPKHLVRGEGQKAKLYCAPIKGHSYVFWYQQVLKNEFKFLISFQNENVFDETGMPKERFSAKCLPNSPCSLEIQATKLEDSAVYFCASSQLGYNEQFFGPGTRLTVL.

This clonotype has more than one count but fewer than ten. The CDR3 is CASSLGAEDEKLFF. The CDR3 nucleotides are TGCGCCAGCAGCTTGGGGGCTGAGGATGAAAAACTGTTTTTT. J is TRBJ1-4 and V is TRBV5-1; D gene unclear. The CDR3 totals 14 residues. From germline, CDR1 is SGHRS and CDR2 YFSETQ. V dropped 0 bases and J dropped 6 bases, with 9 bases sitting between them.

The chain employs TRBV10-3 and TRBJ2-7, with D perhaps TRBD1 or TRBD2 (7 bases each). Deletions cut 4 bases from V and 0 bases from J, with 13 bases between. This CDR3 comprises 15 residues. Germline-derived CDR1 and CDR2 are ENHRY and SYGVKD. DNA for the CDR3: TGTGCCATCAGTGGGGGGAGGGACAGCTCCTACGAGCAGTACTTC. This sequence encodes CAISGGRDSSYEQYF.

The genes are TRBV10-1 and TRBJ1-1, with 8 positions matching TRBD1. CDR1 is WNHNN, CDR2 SYGVQD, per germline (reference sequence). The CDR3 spans 15 residues. Trimming removed 6 bases from V and 0 bases from J; junction bases left unmatched: 6. The CDR3 loop reads CASRSRGHMNTEAFF. The DNA of the CDR3 is TGCGCCAGCAGATCCAGGGGGCACATGAACACTGAAGCTTTCTTT.

The chain links TRBV7-2 to TRBJ2-3; D is perhaps TRBD1 (7 bases). Trimming removed 5 bases from V and 6 bases from J, with 15 bases in between. The CDR3 loop spans 14 amino acids. Germline assignment: CDR1 SGHTA and CDR2 FQGNSA. The CDR3 DNA sequence: TGTGCCAGCAGCCACCAGGCGGGACAGGATACGCAGTATTTT. Its protein product is CASSHQAGQDTQYF.

This clonotype has just a few counts. V usage is TRBV11-2 and J usage is TRBJ1-4; D remains unclear. The CDR3 has 14 amino acids. V lost 5 bases and J lost 7, with 14 bases in between. CDR1 is SGHAT and CDR2 is FQNNGV in the germline V gene. The CDR3 DNA sequence: TGTGCCAGCAGCCCTAGACGGGGAGGTGAAAAACTGTTTTTT. Translated: CASSPRRGGEKLFF.

DNA for the CDR3: TGCGCCAGCAGCTTGGCAAGGGACAGCCAAGAGACCCAGTACTTC. It codes for CASSLARDSQETQYF. The chain carries TRBV5-1 and TRBJ2-5; 7 bases fit TRBD1. The CDR3 length is 15 residues. Germline loops: CDR1 SGHRS, CDR2 YFSETQ. Trimming cost V 0 bases and J 1 base; bases outside gene matches: 3. Full variable domain (rest looked up from reference TRBV5-1 and TRBJ2-5): KAGVTQTPRYLIKTRGQQVTLSCSPISGHRSVSWYQQTPGQGLQFLFEYFSETQRNKGNFPGRFSGRQFSNSRSEMNVSTLELGDSALYLCASSLARDSQETQYFGPGTRLLVL.

The sample holds a few counts of this clonotype. The genes are TRBV5-1 and TRBJ2-3, with 11 bases identical to TRBD2. V trimming: 3 bases; J trimming: 1 base; junction bases outside the gene matches: 10. The CDR3 sequence is 18 residues long. CDR1 is SGHRS, CDR2 YFSETQ, per germline. The CDR3, as DNA: TGCGCCAGCAGCTCGAGACTAGCGGGACCGGACGGCACAGATACGCAGTATTTT. Translation: CASSSRLAGPDGTDTQYF.

Notes on this clonotype: A read error may produce the germline difference seen at one junction end. V and J are TRBV5-1 and TRBJ2-2; 7 bases are shared with TRBD1. This CDR3 is built from 16 residues. Germline V gene lookup returns CDR1 SGHRS and CDR2 YFSETQ. The CDR3 DNA sequence: TGCACCAGCAGCTATTTGACAGGGACGAACGCCGGGGAGCTGTTTTTT. Its protein is CTSSYLTGTNAGELFF.

The rearrangement links TRBV24-1 to TRBJ2-6, with unresolved D. Per germline, CDR1 KGHDR and CDR2 SFDVKD. This CDR3 has 14 amino acids. Trimming removed 3 bases from V and 0 bases from J, with 2 bases in between. CDR3 DNA sequence: TGTGCCACCAGTGATCCCTCTGGGGCCAACGTCCTGACTTTC. Its translation: CATSDPSGANVLTF.

This clonotype was counted a few times. The V and J genes are TRBV6-2 or TRBV6-3 and TRBJ1-1; TRBD1 matches at 7 bases. V was clipped by 4 bases and J by 0 bases; unmatched bases: 5. The CDR3 is 15 amino acids. Germline assignment: CDR1 MNHEY and CDR2 SVGEGT. The CDR3 spells CASSSQGQLNTEAFF. CDR3 DNA: TGTGCCAGCAGTTCTCAGGGACAGCTGAACACTGAAGCTTTCTTT.

In this sample, this clonotype turned up a few times. The chain links TRBV13 to TRBJ1-5, with 10 bases that match TRBD1. The germline V gene has CDR1 PRHDT and CDR2 FYEKMQ (reference sequence). The CDR3 spans 16 residues. The trim removed 5 bases at V and 5 bases at J, leaving 9 bases unmatched. The CDR3 region is CASSQGQGGDDQPQHF. The CDR3 coding sequence is TGTGCCAGCAGCCAAGGACAGGGGGGGGATGATCAGCCCCAGCATTTT.

This sequence joins TRBV5-1 and TRBJ1-2; no definite D call. CDR3 length: 15 residues. Between the trimmed V and J ends, which lost 0 bases and 1 base, there was a span of 10 bases. The germline gives CDR1 SGHRS, CDR2 YFSETQ. The CDR3 sequence is CASSLVPGFNYGYTF. CDR3 DNA: TGCGCCAGCAGCTTGGTACCGGGATTTAACTATGGCTACACCTTC.

The table lists this clonotype with many counts. V gene TRBV6-2 or TRBV6-3 combines with J gene TRBJ2-1; TRBD2 aligns across 11 bases. This CDR3 spans 19 amino acids. Germline assignment: CDR1 MNHEY and CDR2 SVGEGT. The junction had 12 bases not matched to a gene; V was cut back by 5 bases and J by 0 bases. In DNA form, the CDR3 reads TGTGCCAGCAGTCCTCACAGACTAGCGGGATGGAGCTCCTACAATGAGCAGTTCTTC. Translation: CASSPHRLAGWSSYNEQFF.

This clonotype was picked up many times. J is TRBJ1-5 and V is TRBV6-1; no clear D. Germline V gives CDR1 MNHNS, CDR2 SASEGT. The CDR3 is 11 amino acids. Deletions cut 2 bases from V and 6 bases from J, with 2 bases between. Here the CDR3 reads CASSETQPQHF. The CDR3 coding sequence is TGTGCCAGCAGTGAAACTCAGCCCCAGCATTTT.

Only a few counts were recorded for this clonotype. This chain connects TRBV2 to TRBJ2-1, with 11 bases that match TRBD2. CDR3 length equals 18 residues. Germline loops: CDR1 SNHLY, CDR2 FYNNEI. The J segment lost 0 bases and the V segment lost 1 base, leaving 5 bases of the junction unmatched. In nucleotides, the CDR3 is TGTGCCAGCAGTGAAGTAGGGGGACTAGCGGACTCCTACAATGAGCAGTTCTTC. Its protein product is CASSEVGGLADSYNEQFF.

This clonotype was observed at least ten times. V usage is TRBV11-2 and J usage is TRBJ1-3, with TRBD1 as a possible D gene (5 bases). This CDR3 spans 16 amino acids. V shed 5 bases and J shed 2 bases, with 16 bases lying between them. In germline, CDR1 is SGHAT, CDR2 FQNNGV. The CDR3 sequence is CASSLTVGTAGNTIYF. The CDR3 coding sequence is TGTGCCAGCAGCCTCACCGTAGGGACGGCTGGAAACACCATATATTTT. The full variable domain, in which reference TRBV11-2 and TRBJ1-3 provide the parts outside the CDR3, is EAGVAQSPRYKIIEKRQSVAFWCNPISGHATLYWYQQILGQGPKLLIQFQNNGVVDDSQLPKDRFSAERLKGVDSTLKIQPAKLEDSAVYLCASSLTVGTAGNTIYFGEGSWLTVV.

This clonotype was observed at least ten times. The rearrangement links TRBV12-3 or TRBV12-4 to TRBJ1-2; 9 bases align to TRBD1. The CDR3 is made up of 22 amino acids. V shed 0 bases and J 2 bases; nucleotides not matched to a gene: 22. This chain's CDR3 is CASSLASLFSRDRDERNYGYTF. In nucleotides, the CDR3 is TGTGCCAGCAGTTTAGCTAGCCTCTTTTCCCGGGACAGGGACGAAAGGAACTATGGCTACACCTTC.

The chain couples TRBV5-1 to TRBJ1-5; D is perhaps TRBD1 (6 bases). The ends were cut back, 1 base at V and 0 bases at J, with 8 bases in the middle. The CDR3 extends over 15 amino acids. Germline-derived CDR1 and CDR2 are SGHRS and YFSETQ. The CDR3 DNA reads as TGCGCCAGCAGCTTGCAGGGGTTTAGCAATCAGCCCCAGCATTTT. Its translation: CASSLQGFSNQPQHF.